This T cell receptor (beta chain) derives from a study of shared clonotypes between healthy human individuals. Study details: Three plates each covered CD4 naive and memory; CD8 naive two, CD8 memory one.

The CDR3 consists of 13 residues. V lost 5 bases and J 4 bases, leaving 11 bases between the germline ends. Germline V CDR1 and CDR2: SEHNR, FQNEAQ (reference sequence). Sequencing was performed with immunoSEQ multiplex PCR; in TCRdb, only in-frame clones are kept and a portion is missing. The data hold approximately 2.5 million clones, with under 95% observed a single time. Both subsets, CD45RA+ naive and CD45RA-negative memory, were split from the CD4+ cells. The TCR originated in a man aged 18 to 35 in good health. Some clones in this sample may be carry-over from other donors' samples. The J gene is TRBJ1-2, the V gene TRBV7-9; D might be TRBD1 (5 bases). Sequencing used naive CD4+ T cells from PBMCs. Documented subset: CD45RA+ positively selected. CDR3 sequence reads: CASSPPGTYGYTF. Here the CDR3 DNA reads TGTGCCAGCAGCCCCCCAGGGACCTATGGCTACACCTTC.